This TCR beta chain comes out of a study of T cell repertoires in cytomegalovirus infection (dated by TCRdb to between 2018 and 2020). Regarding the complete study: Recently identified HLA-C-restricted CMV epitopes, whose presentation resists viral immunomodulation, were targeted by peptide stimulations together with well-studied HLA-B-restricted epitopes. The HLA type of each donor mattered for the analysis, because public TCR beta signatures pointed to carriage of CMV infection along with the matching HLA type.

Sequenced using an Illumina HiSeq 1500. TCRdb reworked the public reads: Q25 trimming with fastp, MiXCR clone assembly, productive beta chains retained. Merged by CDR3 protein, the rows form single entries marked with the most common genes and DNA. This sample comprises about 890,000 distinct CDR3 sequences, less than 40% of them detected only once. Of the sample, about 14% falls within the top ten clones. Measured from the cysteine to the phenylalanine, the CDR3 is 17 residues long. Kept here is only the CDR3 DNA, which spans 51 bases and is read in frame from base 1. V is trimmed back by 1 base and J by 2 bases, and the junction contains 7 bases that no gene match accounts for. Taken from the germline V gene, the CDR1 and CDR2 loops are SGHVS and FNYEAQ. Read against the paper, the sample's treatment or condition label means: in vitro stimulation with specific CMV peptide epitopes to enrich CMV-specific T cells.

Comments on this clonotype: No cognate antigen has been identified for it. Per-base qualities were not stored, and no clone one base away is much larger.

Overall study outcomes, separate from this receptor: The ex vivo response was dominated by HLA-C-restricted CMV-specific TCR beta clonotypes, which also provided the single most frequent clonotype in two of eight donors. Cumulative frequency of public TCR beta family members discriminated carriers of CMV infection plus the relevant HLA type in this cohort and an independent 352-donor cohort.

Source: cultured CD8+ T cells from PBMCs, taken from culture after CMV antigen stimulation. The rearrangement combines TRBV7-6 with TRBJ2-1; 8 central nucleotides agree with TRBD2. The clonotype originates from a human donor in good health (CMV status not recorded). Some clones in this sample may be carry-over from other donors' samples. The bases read TGTGCCAGCAGCTTAGGGTGGGGCGGGGGGCCCTACAATGAGCAGTTCTTC. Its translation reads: CASSLGWGGGPYNEQFF.